Listed below are T cell receptor beta chains from one sample, sequenced in a study of Ad26.COV2.S vaccination and SARS-CoV-2 variants. Measured with immunoSEQ multiplex PCR; TCRdb has only the in-frame clones, and not every one. The sample contains fewer than 400,000 clones, around four fifths of which appear only once. The sequencing used peripheral blood, collected in a trial of Ad26.COV2.S vaccine versus placebo. These receptors originate from a person between 18 and 65 years old who received the Ad26.COV2.S COVID-19 vaccine or a placebo. Both conserved end residues are part of each CDR3. A D gene is named only where the DNA matches it firmly. The listing skips clone size in some rows; elsewhere it reads once, few, many or a size class.

D: TRBD2
V: TRBV9
size: .
J: TRBJ2-3
DNA: TGTGCCAGCAGCGTAGGCGGGAGGAAGACAGATACGCAGTATTTT
CDR3: CASSVGGRKTDTQYF

D: .
V: TRBV11-3
size: .
J: TRBJ2-1
DNA: TGTGCCAGCAGCTTAGATAGGTGGGGGGCCGTCCACAATGAGCAGTTCTTC
CDR3: CASSLDRWGAVHNEQFF

D: .
V: TRBV28
size: .
J: TRBJ1-2
DNA: TGTGCCAGCAGCCCCACGGACCGATCGAAGGGCTACACCTTC
CDR3: CASSPTDRSKGYTF

D: .
V: TRBV5-1
size: once
J: TRBJ2-1
DNA: TGCGCCAGCAGCACGGCCGTGGCTGGGGGGTGGGATGAGCAGTTCTTC
CDR3: CASSTAVAGGWDEQFF

D: TRBD2
V: TRBV28
size: few
J: TRBJ2-3
DNA: TGTGCCAGCAGTCTCCGTAGGACTAGCGGGGGGCCTACTAGCACAGATACGCAGTATTTT
CDR3: CASSLRRTSGGPTSTDTQYF

D: TRBD2
V: TRBV28
size: .
J: TRBJ2-1
DNA: TGTGCCAGCCCCCCGGCTGGGGGGGGACCCTACAATGAGCAGTTCTTC
CDR3: CASPPAGGGPYNEQFF

D: .
V: TRBV3-1/TRBV3-2
size: few
J: TRBJ2-6
DNA: TGTGCCAGCAGCCCGGGACAGGCCAACGTCCTGACTTTC
CDR3: CASSPGQANVLTF

D: TRBD1
V: TRBV9
size: .
J: TRBJ1-6
DNA: TGTGCCAGCTCACGGGGGACAGGGAATTCACCCCTCCACTTT
CDR3: CASSRGTGNSPLHF

D: .
V: TRBV20-1
size: .
J: TRBJ1-1
DNA: TGCAGTGCTAGGATTACTGAAGCTTTCTTT
CDR3: CSARITEAFF

D: .
V: TRBV19
size: once
J: TRBJ2-1
DNA: TGTGCCAGTAGTATAGGCTACAATGAGCAGTTCTTC
CDR3: CASSIGYNEQFF

D: .
V: TRBV19
size: .
J: TRBJ2-3
DNA: TGTGCCAGTAGTTCCGGAGGATCTCAGGGAGATACGCAGTATTTT
CDR3: CASSSGGSQGDTQYF

D: TRBD1
V: TRBV27
size: .
J: TRBJ2-7
DNA: TGTGCCAGCAGTGCCCCGGGACAGGGGGCGTACGAGCAGTACTTC
CDR3: CASSAPGQGAYEQYF

D: .
V: TRBV9
size: .
J: TRBJ2-1
DNA: TGTGCCAGCCTCCCAGACAGTTCCTACAATGAGCAGTTCTTC
CDR3: CASLPDSSYNEQFF

D: .
V: TRBV28
size: .
J: TRBJ1-2
DNA: TGTGCCAGCAGTTTAACTGGCCTTGATGGCTACACCTTC
CDR3: CASSLTGLDGYTF

D: .
V: TRBV5-4
size: .
J: TRBJ1-1
DNA: TGTGCCAGCGGGTCAGCCACTGAAGCTTTCTTT
CDR3: CASGSATEAFF

D: .
V: TRBV30
size: .
J: TRBJ1-4
DNA: TGTGCCTGGCAGTCCGACAGCAAAAATGAAAAACTGTTTTTT
CDR3: CAWQSDSKNEKLFF

D: TRBD1
V: TRBV9
size: .
J: TRBJ2-6
DNA: TGTGCCAGCAGCGTTTGGGACAGGGGAAATGGGGCCAACGTCCTGACTTTC
CDR3: CASSVWDRGNGANVLTF

D: TRBD1
V: TRBV2
size: .
J: TRBJ2-7
DNA: TGTGCCAGCAGCCCAAGACAGGGAGCCTACGAGCAGTACTTC
CDR3: CASSPRQGAYEQYF

D: .
V: TRBV12-3/TRBV12-4
size: .
J: TRBJ2-7
DNA: TGTGCCAGCAGTAGGGACACGTCCTACGAGCAGTACTTC
CDR3: CASSRDTSYEQYF

D: .
V: TRBV5-1
size: .
J: TRBJ2-2
DNA: TGCGCCAGCAGCTTGGGGGGAGCGAACACCGGGGAGCTGTTTTTT
CDR3: CASSLGGANTGELFF

D: .
V: TRBV2
size: .
J: TRBJ1-1
DNA: TGTGCCAGCAGTCTACGGGCAGGCTACACTGAAGCTTTCTTT
CDR3: CASSLRAGYTEAFF

D: .
V: TRBV11-2
size: .
J: TRBJ1-1
DNA: TGTGCCAGCAGCTTAGGCCAGCTGGGCACTGAAGCTTTCTTT
CDR3: CASSLGQLGTEAFF

D: TRBD1
V: TRBV5-1
size: .
J: TRBJ1-1
DNA: TGCGCCAGCAGCTCGGGACAGGGGGTAGCGGACACTGAAGCTTTCTTT
CDR3: CASSSGQGVADTEAFF

D: .
V: TRBV18
size: .
J: TRBJ2-3
DNA: TGTGCCAGCTCACCACCGCGGCGGGGTTACACAGATACGCAGTATTTT
CDR3: CASSPPRRGYTDTQYF

D: TRBD2
V: TRBV3-1/TRBV3-2
size: .
J: TRBJ2-1
DNA: TGTGCCAGCAGCCAAGATTCTCGGCTAGCGGGGAATGAGCAGTTCTTC
CDR3: CASSQDSRLAGNEQFF

D: TRBD1
V: TRBV2
size: few
J: TRBJ1-4
DNA: TGTGCCAGCAGCGCCGGGACAGCAGCTAATGAAAAACTGTTTTTT
CDR3: CASSAGTAANEKLFF

D: TRBD1
V: TRBV4-2
size: .
J: TRBJ2-5
DNA: TGTGCCAGCAGCCGCCAGGGGGATTTAGAAGAGACCCAGTACTTC
CDR3: CASSRQGDLEETQYF

D: .
V: TRBV19
size: .
J: TRBJ1-1
DNA: TGTGCCAGGCCCTTCGGACTGAACACTGAAGCTTTCTTT
CDR3: CARPFGLNTEAFF

D: .
V: TRBV5-4
size: .
J: TRBJ2-5
DNA: TGTGCCAGCAGCCACCGGGACACACTCCAAGAGACCCAGTACTTC
CDR3: CASSHRDTLQETQYF

D: .
V: TRBV6-5
size: once
J: TRBJ1-1
DNA: TGTGCCAGCAGTCTCCGCATCACTGAAGCTTTCTTT
CDR3: CASSLRITEAFF

D: .
V: TRBV30
size: .
J: TRBJ2-2
DNA: TGTGCCTGGAGCGGGGGGCGTGCGGACACCGGGGAGCTGTTTTTT
CDR3: CAWSGGRADTGELFF

D: TRBD1
V: TRBV19
size: .
J: TRBJ1-5
DNA: TGTGCCAGTAGCGTACAGGGGAACAATCAGCCCCAGCATTTT
CDR3: CASSVQGNNQPQHF

D: .
V: TRBV6-6
size: .
J: TRBJ1-5
DNA: TGTGCCAGCAGTTACCGGCAGGGAGAAAATCAGCCCCAGCATTTT
CDR3: CASSYRQGENQPQHF

D: TRBD1
V: TRBV3-1/TRBV3-2
size: .
J: TRBJ1-3
DNA: TGTGCCAGCAGCTCTCGGTCCGGGACAGGAAATGGAAACACCATATATTTT
CDR3: CASSSRSGTGNGNTIYF

D: TRBD2
V: TRBV28
size: .
J: TRBJ2-3
DNA: TGTGCCAGCACCGCCCCGCCGGGGGGGTCAGATACGCAGTATTTT
CDR3: CASTAPPGGSDTQYF

D: .
V: TRBV10-3
size: .
J: TRBJ1-6
DNA: TGTGCCACACAAGGGGAGGTCCTTAATTCACCCCTCCACTTT
CDR3: CATQGEVLNSPLHF

D: .
V: TRBV6-2/TRBV6-3
size: few
J: TRBJ2-7
DNA: TGTGCCAGCAGCTCTATAATTAGCTCCTACGAGCAGTACTTC
CDR3: CASSSIISSYEQYF

D: .
V: TRBV9
size: .
J: TRBJ1-2
DNA: TGTGCCAGCAGCGTAGGTTGGGGGGCTGGCTACACCTTC
CDR3: CASSVGWGAGYTF

D: TRBD1
V: TRBV7-3
size: .
J: TRBJ2-3
DNA: TGTGCCAGCAGCGTCCACAGGGGGCAATCAGATACGCAGTATTTT
CDR3: CASSVHRGQSDTQYF

D: .
V: TRBV6-1
size: .
J: TRBJ1-1
DNA: TGTGCCAGCAGTGAAGCCGGCTTCAAGAGCGCTTTCTTT
CDR3: CASSEAGFKSAFF

D: .
V: TRBV9
size: once
J: TRBJ2-3
DNA: TGTGCCAGCAGCGTAGTGGCCGAGGCCATTGCTACGCAGTATTTT
CDR3: CASSVVAEAIATQYF

D: TRBD1
V: TRBV5-4
size: .
J: TRBJ2-7
DNA: TGTGCCAGCAGCTTGGTCCAGGGGGCGGGGGAGCAGTACTTC
CDR3: CASSLVQGAGEQYF

D: TRBD2
V: TRBV28
size: .
J: TRBJ2-7
DNA: TGTGCCAGCAGTTCAACCCAAACTAGCGTGTGGGAGGAGCAGTACTTC
CDR3: CASSSTQTSVWEEQYF

D: .
V: TRBV11-2
size: many
J: TRBJ2-1
DNA: TGTGCCAGCAGCTACCGAGCGGACAGCTCCTACAATGAGCAGTTCTTC
CDR3: CASSYRADSSYNEQFF

D: .
V: TRBV9
size: .
J: TRBJ1-2
DNA: TGTGCCAGCAGCGTAGGTTGGATCGGGGCTGTTGGCTACACCTTC
CDR3: CASSVGWIGAVGYTF

D: TRBD2
V: TRBV7-9
size: once
J: TRBJ2-3
DNA: TGTGCCAGCAGCCCGAGGACTAGCGGACGCACAGATACGCAGTATTTT
CDR3: CASSPRTSGRTDTQYF